The 3 T cell receptor beta chains below come from one sample, sequenced in a study of spatial heterogeneity in lung cancer. Time point described: sample taken at primary tumor resection. Whole RNA, which was extracted from tumor, nontumor lung tissue or frozen PBMC, was sequenced without any cell sorting. TCRdb analysed the 5' RACE reads with MiXCR anew, one entry per CDR3 protein. Of around 11,000 distinct CDR3 sequences in the sample, around 22% were seen once. This specimen was PBMCs, taken at surgery. Receptors were obtained from a female donor with early-stage non-small cell lung cancer.

The J gene is TRBJ2-7, the V gene TRBV20-1; D gene unclear. Germline V CDR1 and CDR2: DFQATT, SNEGSKA (reference sequence). This CDR3 has 15 amino acids. Trimming left V 0 bases short and J 0 bases short, with 12 bases between. DNA of the CDR3: TGCAGTGCTAGAGAGGAACTGAGGAGCTCCTACGAGCAGTACTTC. This translates into CSAREELRSSYEQYF.

This clonotype is medium-sized in the sample. The chain recombines TRBV20-1 with TRBJ1-2; 7 bases map to TRBD1. CDR1 and CDR2 (germline): DFQATT, SNEGSKA (reference sequence). J lost 3 bases, V lost 2 bases, and 0 bases had no gene match. This CDR3 contains 12 residues. The CDR3 region is CSARQGDYGYTF. The CDR3 DNA reads TGCAGTGCTAGACAGGGGGACTATGGCTACACCTTC.

The J gene is TRBJ2-1, the V gene TRBV6-5, with 10 positions matching TRBD2. V shed 8 bases, J shed 8 bases, and the junction held 15 bases outside the gene matches. There are 16 residues in the CDR3. Germline lookup yields CDR1 MNHEY and CDR2 SVGAGI. CDR3 sequence reads: CASLGPSGSLGDEQFF. The CDR3 nucleotides are TGTGCCAGCCTGGGGCCTAGCGGGAGTCTTGGGGATGAGCAGTTCTTC.